Sequencing of this T cell receptor (beta chain) was carried out in a study of T cells in Graves' hyperthyroidism and ophthalmopathy. Authors of the study amplified TCR beta CDR3 regions from RNA transcripts. The TCR CDR3 was amplified in a first-round RT-PCR using the HTBI primer set. TCRdb independently ran MiXCR on the multiplex PCR reads; one entry per CDR3 protein. The repertoire holds some 720,000 distinct CDR3 sequences, with roughly 15% as singletons. The ends were cut back, 1 base at V and 2 bases at J, with 9 bases in the middle. The CDR3 is made up of 15 amino acids. Germline CDR1 reads SGHTA; CDR2 reads FQGNSA. Patients counted as stable if ophthalmopathy did not develop within 18 months. Study conclusions and caveats: Blood also carried most thyroid clonotypes expanded above 0.001.

This clonotype was counted a few times. Its antigen is unidentified. The sequence derives from a man younger than 35 with Graves' hyperthyroidism. Specimen: blood. The chain uses TRBV7-2 and TRBJ1-5; D possibly corresponds to TRBD1 (6 bases). This chain's CDR3 is CASSLDRAGNQPQHF. DNA of the CDR3: TGTGCCAGCAGCTTAGACAGGGCGGGCAATCAGCCCCAGCATTTT.